Sequencing of this TCR beta chain was carried out in a study of blood T cells in healthy people across ages. Germline V gives CDR1 SGHTA, CDR2 FQGNSA. This CDR3 spans 14 amino acids. V lost 4 bases, J lost 7 bases, and 13 bases lay in between. Healthy Caucasian individuals from Russia aged roughly 6 to 90 served as donors. Combining a sample-barcoded 5' primer with a J-beta primer mix, a second PCR ran for 7 to 11 cycles. TCRdb analysed the 5' RACE reads with MiXCR anew, one entry per CDR3 protein. This sample yields around 1,000,000 distinct CDR3 sequences, of which approximately 26% are seen a single time; around 0.7% belongs to the top ten. The sample holds a few counts of this clonotype. These data were also reused for a study on T cells of mothers and their children.

The sample taken for sequencing was blood. The sequence was obtained from a girl aged 2-10 years in good health. The V gene is TRBV7-2, the J gene TRBJ2-2, with D tentatively TRBD2 (6 bases). The DNA of the CDR3 is TGTGCCAGCAGCTCCCTCTCGGGGGACGGGGAGCTGTTTTTT. Its protein product is CASSSLSGDGELFF.